These 9 T cell receptor beta chains originate from one sample sequenced in a study of blood T cell repertoires in COVID-19. Data came from immunoSEQ multiplex PCR; TCRdb stores just in-frame clones and leaves some out. The sample lists around 400,000 clones, roughly 86% occurring once. Sequences were obtained from peripheral blood. All receptors come from a woman aged 55-69 years with COVID-19, enrolled during active disease.

V and J are TRBV7-8 and TRBJ1-6; 7 bases fit TRBD1. V lost 4 bases and J lost 9; bases outside the gene matches: 3. The length of the CDR3 is 13 residues. Germline CDR1 SGHVS, CDR2 FQNEAQ. Here the CDR3 reads CASSYDRVSPLHF. DNA for the CDR3: TGTGCCAGCAGCTATGACAGGGTTTCACCCCTCCACTTT.

This clone was found once. J is TRBJ2-5 and V is TRBV23-1; TRBD1 aligns across 7 bases. TRBV23-1 falls under the ORF class, with uncertain function. The V gene end was trimmed by 3 bases and the J gene end by 4 bases; junction bases not matched to a gene: 17. The CDR3 has 18 residues. For the CDR3, the DNA is TGCGCCAGCAGTCACACCCACAACAGACAGGGTCTAATAGAGACCCAGTACTTC. This codes for CASSHTHNRQGLIETQYF.

V usage is TRBV18 and J usage is TRBJ1-3; the match to TRBD1 covers 7 bases. V trimming: 2 bases; J trimming: 3 bases; junction bases outside the gene matches: 4. Germline V gene data show CDR1 as KGHSH and CDR2 as LQKENI. The CDR3 covers 15 residues. CDR3 residues: CASSPVAGGGNTIYF. For the CDR3, the DNA is TGTGCCAGCTCACCAGTGGCAGGGGGTGGAAACACCATATATTTT.

This sequence joins TRBV14 and TRBJ1-2; TRBD1 is a possible D gene (6 bases). Germline values: CDR1 SGHDN, CDR2 FVKESK. The CDR3 loop spans 15 amino acids. V dropped 1 base and J dropped 4 bases, with 13 bases sitting between them. CDR3 DNA: TGTGCCAGCAGCCAAGTTACCGGACAGATCTATGGCTACACCTTC. The encoded protein is CASSQVTGQIYGYTF.

The chain employs TRBV5-5 and TRBJ1-3, with 8 nucleotides matching TRBD1. The CDR3 consists of 14 residues. Germline V CDR1 and CDR2: SGHKS, YYEKEE (reference sequence). With V trimmed by 4 bases and J by 4 bases, 4 bases remained unmatched. The CDR3 bases are TGTGCCAGCAGCCTGACAGGGGAAGGAAACACCATATATTTT. Amino acid sequence: CASSLTGEGNTIYF.

The gene calls are TRBV6-5 and TRBJ1-6; TRBD1 is a possible D gene (5 bases). With 6 bases removed from V and 9 bases from J, the gap between germline ends came to 9 bases. The germline V gene encodes CDR1 MNHEY and CDR2 SVGAGI. This CDR3 comprises 12 residues. The DNA for the CDR3 is TGTGCCAGCAGCCGGCAGGGTTCACCCCTCCACTTT. This translates into CASSRQGSPLHF.

This chain uses TRBV14 with TRBJ1-2; a possible D gene is TRBD1 (5 bases). The V end was cut by 6 bases, the J end by 2 bases, with 7 bases between. Germline lookup yields CDR1 SGHDN and CDR2 FVKESK. CDR3 length: 12 amino acids. In DNA form, the CDR3 reads TGTGCCAGCAGTCCAGGGAACTATGGCTACACCTTC. Protein: CASSPGNYGYTF.

V usage is TRBV30 and J usage is TRBJ2-2; 7 nucleotides line up with TRBD1. Germline lookup yields CDR1 GTSNPN and CDR2 SVGIG (reference sequence). The CDR3 is 13 residues long. Unmatched junction bases numbered 3, after V lost 3 bases and J lost 5 bases. The CDR3 loop reads CAWRAGGTGELFF. The CDR3, as DNA: TGTGCCTGGAGGGCAGGGGGAACCGGGGAGCTGTTTTTT.

This chain joins TRBV4-1 and TRBJ2-7, with D perhaps matching TRBD1 (6 bases). CDR3 size: 15 residues. V dropped 4 bases and J dropped 3 bases, with 16 bases sitting between them. Germline V CDR1 and CDR2: MGHRA, YSYEKL. As DNA, the CDR3 is TGCGCCAGCAGCCGATTAGTGGGGGCCTTCTACGAGCAGTACTTC. It specifies CASSRLVGAFYEQYF.